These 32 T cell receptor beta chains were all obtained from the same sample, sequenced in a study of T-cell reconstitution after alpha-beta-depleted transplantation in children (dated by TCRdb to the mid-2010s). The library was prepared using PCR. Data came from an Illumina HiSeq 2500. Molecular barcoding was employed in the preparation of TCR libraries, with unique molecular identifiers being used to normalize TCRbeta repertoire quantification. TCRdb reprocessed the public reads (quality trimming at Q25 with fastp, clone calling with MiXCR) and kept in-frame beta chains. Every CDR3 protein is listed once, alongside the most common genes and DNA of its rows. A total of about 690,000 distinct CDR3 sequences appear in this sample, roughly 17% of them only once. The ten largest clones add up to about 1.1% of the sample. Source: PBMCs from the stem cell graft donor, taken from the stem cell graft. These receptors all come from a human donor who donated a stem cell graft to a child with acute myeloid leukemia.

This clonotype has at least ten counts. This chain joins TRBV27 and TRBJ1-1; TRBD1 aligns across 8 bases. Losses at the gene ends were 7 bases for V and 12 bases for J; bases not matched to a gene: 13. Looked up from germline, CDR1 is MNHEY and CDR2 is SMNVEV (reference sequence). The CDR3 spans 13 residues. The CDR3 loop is CASTSGRGQGTFF. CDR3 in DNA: TGTGCCAGCACCTCAGGTCGTGGACAGGGAACTTTCTTT.

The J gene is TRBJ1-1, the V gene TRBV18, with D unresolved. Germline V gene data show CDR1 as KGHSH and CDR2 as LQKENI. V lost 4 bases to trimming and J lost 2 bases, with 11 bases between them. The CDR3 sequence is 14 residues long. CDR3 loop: CASSLPGVNTEAFF. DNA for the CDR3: TGTGCCAGCTCACTGCCGGGAGTAAACACTGAAGCTTTCTTT. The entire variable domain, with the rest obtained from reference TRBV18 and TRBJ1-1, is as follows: NAGVMQNPRHLVRRRGQEARLRCSPMKGHSHVYWYRQLPEEGLKFMVYLQKENIIDESGMPKERFSAEFPKEGPSILRIQQVVRGDSAAYFCASSLPGVNTEAFFGQGTRLTVV.

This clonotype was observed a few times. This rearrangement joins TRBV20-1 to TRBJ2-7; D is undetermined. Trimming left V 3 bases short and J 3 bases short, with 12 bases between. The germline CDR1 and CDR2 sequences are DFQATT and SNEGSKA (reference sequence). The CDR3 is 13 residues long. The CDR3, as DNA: TGCAGTGCTAGGCCCGGACCGATCTACGAGCAGTACTTC. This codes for CSARPGPIYEQYF.

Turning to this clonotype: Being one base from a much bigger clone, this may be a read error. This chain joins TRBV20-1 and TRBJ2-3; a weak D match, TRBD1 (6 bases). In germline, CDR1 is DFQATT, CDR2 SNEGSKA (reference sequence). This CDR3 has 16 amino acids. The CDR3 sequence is CSASPPGDSFTDRQYF. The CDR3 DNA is TGCAGTGCTAGCCCTCCAGGGGATAGTTTCACAGATAGGCAGTATTTT.

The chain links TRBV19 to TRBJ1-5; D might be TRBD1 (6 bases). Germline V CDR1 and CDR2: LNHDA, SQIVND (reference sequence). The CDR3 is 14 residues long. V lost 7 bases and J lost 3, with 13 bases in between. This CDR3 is CASKGEVYNQPQHF. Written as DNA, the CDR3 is TGTGCCAGTAAGGGGGAAGTCTACAATCAGCCCCAGCATTTT.

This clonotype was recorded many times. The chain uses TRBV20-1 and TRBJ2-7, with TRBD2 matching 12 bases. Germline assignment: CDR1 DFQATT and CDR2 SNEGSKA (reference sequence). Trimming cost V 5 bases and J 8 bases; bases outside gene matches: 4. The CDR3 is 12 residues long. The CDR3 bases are TGCAGTGCTCCTGGACTAGCGGGGAAGCAGTACGTC. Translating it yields CSAPGLAGKQYV.

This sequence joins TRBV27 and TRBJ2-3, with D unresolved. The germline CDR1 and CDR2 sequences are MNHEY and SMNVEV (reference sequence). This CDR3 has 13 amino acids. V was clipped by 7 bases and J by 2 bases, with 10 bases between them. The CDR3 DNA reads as TGTGCCAGCACGACGGACCTCACAGATACGCAGTATTTT. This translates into CASTTDLTDTQYF.

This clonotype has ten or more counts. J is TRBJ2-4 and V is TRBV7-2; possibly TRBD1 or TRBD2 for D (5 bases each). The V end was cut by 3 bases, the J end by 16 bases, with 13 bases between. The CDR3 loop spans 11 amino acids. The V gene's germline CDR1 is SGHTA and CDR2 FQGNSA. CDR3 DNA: TGTGCCAGCAGCTTGGACCGGGACCAATACTTC. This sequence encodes CASSLDRDQYF. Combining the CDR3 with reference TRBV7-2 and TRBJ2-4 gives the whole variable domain GAGVSQSPSNKVTEKGKDVELRCDPISGHTALYWYRQSLGQGLEFLIYFQGNSAPDKSGLPSDRFSAERTGGSVSTLTIQRTQQEDSAVYLCASSLDRDQYFGAGTRLSVL.

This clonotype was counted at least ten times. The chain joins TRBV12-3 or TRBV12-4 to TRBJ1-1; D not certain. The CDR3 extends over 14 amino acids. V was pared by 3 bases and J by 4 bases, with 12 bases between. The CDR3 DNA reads TGTGCCAGCAGTTTGGCAGGAGGGCGCACTGAAGCTTTCTTT. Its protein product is CASSLAGGRTEAFF.

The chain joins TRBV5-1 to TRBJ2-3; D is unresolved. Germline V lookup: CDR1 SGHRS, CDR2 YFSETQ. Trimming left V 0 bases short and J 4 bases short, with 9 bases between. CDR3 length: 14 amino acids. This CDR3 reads CASSLVGPPDTQYF. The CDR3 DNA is TGCGCCAGCAGCTTGGTCGGACCCCCAGATACGCAGTATTTT. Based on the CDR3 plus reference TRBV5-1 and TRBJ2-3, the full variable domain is KAGVTQTPRYLIKTRGQQVTLSCSPISGHRSVSWYQQTPGQGLQFLFEYFSETQRNKGNFPGRFSGRQFSNSRSEMNVSTLELGDSALYLCASSLVGPPDTQYFGPGTRLTVL.

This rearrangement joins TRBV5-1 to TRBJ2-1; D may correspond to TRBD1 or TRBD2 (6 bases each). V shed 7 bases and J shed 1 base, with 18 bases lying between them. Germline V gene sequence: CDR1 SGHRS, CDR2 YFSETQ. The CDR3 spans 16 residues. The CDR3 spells CASASEGGGSYNEQFF. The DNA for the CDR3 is TGCGCCAGCGCCTCAGAAGGAGGGGGATCCTACAATGAGCAGTTCTTC. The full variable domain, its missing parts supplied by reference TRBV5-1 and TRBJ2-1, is KAGVTQTPRYLIKTRGQQVTLSCSPISGHRSVSWYQQTPGQGLQFLFEYFSETQRNKGNFPGRFSGRQFSNSRSEMNVSTLELGDSALYLCASASEGGGSYNEQFFGPGTRLTVL.

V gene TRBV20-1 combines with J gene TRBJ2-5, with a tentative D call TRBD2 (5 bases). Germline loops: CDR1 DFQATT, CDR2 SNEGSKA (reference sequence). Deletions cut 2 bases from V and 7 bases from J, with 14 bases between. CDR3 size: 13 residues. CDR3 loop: CSARKQPEGTQYF. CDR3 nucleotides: TGCAGTGCTAGAAAACAGCCTGAGGGGACCCAGTACTTC.

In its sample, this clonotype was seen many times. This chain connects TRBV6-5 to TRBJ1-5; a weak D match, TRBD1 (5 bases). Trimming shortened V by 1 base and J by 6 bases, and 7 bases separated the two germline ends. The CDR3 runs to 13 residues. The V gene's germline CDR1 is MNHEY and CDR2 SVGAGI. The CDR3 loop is CASSYYGGQPQHF. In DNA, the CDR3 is TGTGCCAGCAGTTACTACGGGGGTCAGCCCCAGCATTTT.

In DNA form, the CDR3 reads TGTGCCAGCAGCTTAGCCTTACAGGGGGCGCACACGCAGTATTTT. This sequence encodes CASSLALQGAHTQYF. The rearrangement links TRBV7-2 to TRBJ2-3, with 9 nucleotides matching TRBD1. V lost 0 bases, J lost 9 bases, and 7 bases stayed unmatched. Per germline, CDR1 SGHTA and CDR2 FQGNSA. The CDR3 is 15 amino acids.

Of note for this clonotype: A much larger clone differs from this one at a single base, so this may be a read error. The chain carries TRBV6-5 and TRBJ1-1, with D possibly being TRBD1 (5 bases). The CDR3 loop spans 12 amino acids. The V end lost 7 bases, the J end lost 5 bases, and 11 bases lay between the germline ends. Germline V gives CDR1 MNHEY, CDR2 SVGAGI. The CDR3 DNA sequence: TGTGCCAGCAACTACGAGGGGACTGAAGCTTTCTTT. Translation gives CASNYEGTEAFF.

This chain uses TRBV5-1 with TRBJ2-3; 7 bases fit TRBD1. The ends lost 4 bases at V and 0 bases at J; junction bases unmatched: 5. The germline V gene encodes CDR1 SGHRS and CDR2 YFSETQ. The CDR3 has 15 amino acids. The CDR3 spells CASSPDRPSTDTQYF. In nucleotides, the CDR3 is TGCGCCAGCAGCCCGGACAGGCCTAGCACAGATACGCAGTATTTT.

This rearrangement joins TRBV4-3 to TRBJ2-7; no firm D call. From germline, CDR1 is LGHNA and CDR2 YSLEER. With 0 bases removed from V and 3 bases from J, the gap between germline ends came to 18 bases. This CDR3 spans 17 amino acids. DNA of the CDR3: TGCGCCAGCAGCCAAGACCGCGGAGTTCCCAGCCTCTACGAGCAGTACTTC. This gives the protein CASSQDRGVPSLYEQYF.

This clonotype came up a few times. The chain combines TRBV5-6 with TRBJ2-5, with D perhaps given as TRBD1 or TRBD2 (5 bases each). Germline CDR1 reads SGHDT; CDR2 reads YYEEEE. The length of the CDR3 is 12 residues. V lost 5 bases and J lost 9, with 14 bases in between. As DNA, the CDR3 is TGTGCCAGCAGTCTTAGTGGGGGAGCCCAGTACTTC. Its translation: CASSLSGGAQYF.

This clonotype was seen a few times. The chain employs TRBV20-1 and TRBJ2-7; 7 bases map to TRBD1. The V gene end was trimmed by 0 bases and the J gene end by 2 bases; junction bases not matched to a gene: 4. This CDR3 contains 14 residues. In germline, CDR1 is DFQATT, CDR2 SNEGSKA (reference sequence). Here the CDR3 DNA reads TGCAGTGCTAGAGAACCAGGGGGAACCTACGAGCAGTACTTC. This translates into CSAREPGGTYEQYF.

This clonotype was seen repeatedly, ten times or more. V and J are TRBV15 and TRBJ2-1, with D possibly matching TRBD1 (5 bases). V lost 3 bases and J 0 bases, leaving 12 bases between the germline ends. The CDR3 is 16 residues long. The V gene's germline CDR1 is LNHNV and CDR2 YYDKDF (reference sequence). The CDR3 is CATSRLGLPSYNEQFF. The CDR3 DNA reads TGTGCCACCAGCAGGTTGGGGCTTCCCTCCTACAATGAGCAGTTCTTC.

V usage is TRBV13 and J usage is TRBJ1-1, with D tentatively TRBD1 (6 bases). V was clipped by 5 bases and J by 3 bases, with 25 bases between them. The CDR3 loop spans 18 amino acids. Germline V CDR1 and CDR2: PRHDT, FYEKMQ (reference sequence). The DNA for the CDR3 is TGTGCCAGCAGCCGACCCTCGGGGGGGGCGACTTGGTACACTGAAGCTTTCTTT. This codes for CASSRPSGGATWYTEAFF.

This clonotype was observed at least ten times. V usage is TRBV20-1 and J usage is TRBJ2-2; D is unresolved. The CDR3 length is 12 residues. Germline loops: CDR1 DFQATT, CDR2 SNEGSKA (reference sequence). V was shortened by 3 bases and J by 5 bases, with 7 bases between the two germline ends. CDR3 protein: CSARAQTGELFF. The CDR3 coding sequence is TGCAGTGCTAGGGCACAGACCGGGGAGCTGTTTTTT.

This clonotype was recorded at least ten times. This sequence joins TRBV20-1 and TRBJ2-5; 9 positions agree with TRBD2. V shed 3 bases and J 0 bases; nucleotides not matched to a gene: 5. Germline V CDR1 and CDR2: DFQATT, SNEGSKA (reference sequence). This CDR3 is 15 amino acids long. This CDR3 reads CSARELAGNQETQYF. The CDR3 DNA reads TGCAGTGCTAGGGAGCTAGCGGGGAACCAAGAGACCCAGTACTTC.

The CDR3 DNA reads TGTGCCAGCAGTTACCGGGGGGGTCCCTACAATGAGCAGTTCTTC. Its protein is CASSYRGGPYNEQFF. The rearrangement joins TRBV12-3 or TRBV12-4 to TRBJ2-1, with 8 bases lining up with TRBD2. This CDR3 has 15 residues. The ends lost 4 bases at V and 2 bases at J; junction bases unmatched: 4.

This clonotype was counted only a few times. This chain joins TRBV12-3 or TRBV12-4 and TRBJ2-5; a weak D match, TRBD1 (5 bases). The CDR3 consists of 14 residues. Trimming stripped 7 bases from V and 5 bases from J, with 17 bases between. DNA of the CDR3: TGTGCCAGCACCCCGGACGGACAAAGGGAGACCCAGTACTTC. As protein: CASTPDGQRETQYF.

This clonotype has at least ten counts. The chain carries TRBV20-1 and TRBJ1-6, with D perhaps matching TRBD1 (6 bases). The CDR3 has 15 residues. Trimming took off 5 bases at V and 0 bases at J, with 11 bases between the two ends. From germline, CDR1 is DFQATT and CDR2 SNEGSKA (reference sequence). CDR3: CSAYTGSSYNSPLHF. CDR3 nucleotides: TGCAGTGCTTATACAGGGAGCTCCTATAATTCACCCCTCCACTTT.

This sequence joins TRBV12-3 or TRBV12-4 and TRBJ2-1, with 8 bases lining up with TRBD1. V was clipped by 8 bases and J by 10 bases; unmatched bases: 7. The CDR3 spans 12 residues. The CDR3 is CASGGQAEEQFF. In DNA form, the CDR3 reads TGTGCCAGCGGGGGACAGGCTGAGGAGCAGTTCTTC.

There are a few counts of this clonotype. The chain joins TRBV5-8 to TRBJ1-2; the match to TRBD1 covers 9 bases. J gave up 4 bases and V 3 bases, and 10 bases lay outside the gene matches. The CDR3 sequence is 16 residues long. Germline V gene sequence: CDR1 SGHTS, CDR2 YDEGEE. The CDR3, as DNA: TGTGCCAGCAGCTGGGGGACAGGGTCGTATCCCTATGGCTACACCTTC. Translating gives CASSWGTGSYPYGYTF.

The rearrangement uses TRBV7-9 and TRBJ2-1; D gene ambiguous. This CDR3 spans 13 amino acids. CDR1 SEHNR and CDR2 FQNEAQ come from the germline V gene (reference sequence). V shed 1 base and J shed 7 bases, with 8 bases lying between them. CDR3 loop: CASSLEQGNEQFF. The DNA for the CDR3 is TGTGCCAGCAGCTTAGAGCAAGGGAATGAGCAGTTCTTC. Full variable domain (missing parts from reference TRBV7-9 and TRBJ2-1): DTGVSQNPRHKITKRGQNVTFRCDPISEHNRLYWYRQTLGQGPEFLTYFQNEAQLEKSRLLSDRFSAERPKGSFSTLEIQRTEQGDSAMYLCASSLEQGNEQFFGPGTRLTVL.

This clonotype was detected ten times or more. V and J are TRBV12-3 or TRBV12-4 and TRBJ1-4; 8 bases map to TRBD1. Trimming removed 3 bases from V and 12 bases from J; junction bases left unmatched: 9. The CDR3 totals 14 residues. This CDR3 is CASSFQGAKWELFF. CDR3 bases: TGTGCCAGCAGTTTTCAGGGGGCGAAGTGGGAACTGTTTTTT.

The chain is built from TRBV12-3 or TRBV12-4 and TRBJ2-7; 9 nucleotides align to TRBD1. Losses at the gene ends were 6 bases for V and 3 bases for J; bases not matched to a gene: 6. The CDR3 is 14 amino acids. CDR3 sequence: CASSSETGGYEQYF. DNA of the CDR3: TGTGCCAGCAGCTCCGAGACAGGGGGCTACGAGCAGTACTTC.

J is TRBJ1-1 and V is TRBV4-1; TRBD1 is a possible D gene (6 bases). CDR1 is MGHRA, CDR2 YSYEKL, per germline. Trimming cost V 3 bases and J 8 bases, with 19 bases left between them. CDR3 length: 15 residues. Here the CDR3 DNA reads TGCGCCAGCAGCCACCTGACAGGAAAGGACATAGAAGCTTTCTTT. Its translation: CASSHLTGKDIEAFF.